This TCR beta chain came from a study of blood T cells in healthy people across ages. Whole-study context: When template switching was applied, about one barcoded beta molecule was captured per two T cells.

The CDR3 sequence is 13 residues long. Germline V lookup: CDR1 DFQATT, CDR2 SNEGSKA (reference sequence). V was shortened by 6 bases and J by 3 bases, with 15 bases between the two germline ends. A second PCR, run for roughly 7 to 12 cycles, used a sample-barcoded 5' primer plus a J-beta primer mix. TCRdb reprocessed the 5' RACE reads via MiXCR and lists one record per CDR3 protein. This sample has around 940,000 distinct CDR3 sequences, with roughly 51% found just once. Notes on the study in general: Long-lived donors carried more naive CD4+ cells and greater diversity than aged donors.

This clonotype was observed a few times. Antigen: not known. This sequence originates from a woman aged 60-70 years in good health. Material for sequencing was blood. The chain combines TRBV20-1 with TRBJ2-7, with D perhaps TRBD1 (5 bases). CDR3 sequence reads: CSALHGQRYEQYF. The CDR3 nucleotides are TGCAGTGCACTCCACGGACAACGCTACGAGCAGTACTTC.